Shown below are 3 T cell receptor beta chains from a single sample sequenced in a study of blood T cell repertoires in COVID-19. Assay: immunoSEQ multiplex PCR; the TCRdb copy retains only in-frame clones and omits some. The table lists 150,000 to 200,000 clones, roughly 76% of them singletons. The material sequenced was peripheral blood. These TCRs come from an elderly woman with COVID-19, enrolled during active disease.

The chain uses TRBV29-1 and TRBJ2-4, with 7 bases identical to TRBD2. CDR1 is SQVTM and CDR2 is ANQGSEA in the germline V gene. The CDR3 contains 12 residues. With 3 bases clipped from V and 4 bases from J, the junction kept 0 bases outside the gene matches. The chain's CDR3 is CSVDGGKNIQYF. CDR3 nucleotides: TGCAGCGTTGACGGGGGGAAAAACATTCAGTACTTC.

The chain has TRBV19 and TRBJ2-7; 9 bases are a match to TRBD1. CDR1 and CDR2 (germline): LNHDA, SQIVND (reference sequence). This CDR3 is built from 15 residues. The trim removed 4 bases at V and 0 bases at J, leaving 4 bases unmatched. The CDR3 DNA is TGTGCCAGTAGTAACAGGGGGCTTGACTCCTACGAGCAGTACTTC. Its translation: CASSNRGLDSYEQYF. Based on the CDR3 plus reference TRBV19 and TRBJ2-7, the full variable domain is DGGITQSPKYLFRKEGQNVTLSCEQNLNHDAMYWYRQDPGQGLRLIYYSQIVNDFQKGDIAEGYSVSREKKESFPLTVTSAQKNPTAFYLCASSNRGLDSYEQYFGPGTRLTVT.

The rearrangement joins TRBV3-1 (or the pseudogene TRBV3-2) to TRBJ1-2; 7 bases map to TRBD1. Germline V gene data show CDR1 as LGHDT and CDR2 as YNNKEL (reference sequence). With V trimmed by 0 bases and J by 8 bases, 6 bases remained unmatched. This CDR3 is 14 amino acids long. In nucleotides, the CDR3 is TGTGCCAGCAGCCAAGATTGGAGGGGGCGCGGCTACACCTTC. It translates to CASSQDWRGRGYTF.